A single sample gave rise to the 4 T cell receptor beta chains below, sequenced in a study of CD8+ T cells in alopecia areata (dated by TCRdb to 2016 to 2019). Library method: the immunoSEQ multiplex PCR assay. RNA was extracted from all samples and reverse transcribed into cDNA, which served as template for TCR sequencing. TCRdb re-hosts the immuneACCESS table, in-frame sequences only. Its copies lack some clones; in the studies checked, an unresolved V gene accounts for under half of them, and the cause for the rest is not known. For this sample the table gives 200,000 to 250,000 clones, of which 35% to 40% were detected only once. 0.4% to 0.55% of the sample is taken by the ten largest. This sample's treatment or condition label indicates: oral pan-JAK inhibitor, 5-10 mg twice daily. The sequencing here drew on CD4+ T cells sorted from blood, taken at roughly week 30, from a patient treated with tofacitinib. These TCRs come from a human donor with alopecia areata.

This sequence joins TRBV10-1 and TRBJ2-7; TRBD1 matches at 9 bases. The V and J ends lost 6 bases and 1 base, in that order; junction bases with no gene match: 7. Germline-derived CDR1 and CDR2 are WNHNN and SYGVQD (reference sequence). The CDR3 contains 15 residues. CDR3 residues: CASSPGTGRSYEQYF. DNA for the CDR3: TGCGCCAGCAGCCCCGGGACAGGGAGGTCCTACGAGCAGTACTTC.

The CDR3 is CASNTGFKQFF. The CDR3 region has the DNA TGTGCCAGCAATACAGGGTTTAAGCAGTTCTTC. This chain uses TRBV2 with TRBJ2-1; a possible D gene is TRBD1 (6 bases). The V and J ends lost 7 bases and 11 bases respectively, with 12 bases between them. Germline values: CDR1 SNHLY, CDR2 FYNNEI. The CDR3 has 11 residues.

This clone has just a few counts. The V gene is TRBV28, the J gene TRBJ1-1; D unclear. Per the germline V gene, CDR1 is MDHEN and CDR2 is SYDVKM. The V and J ends lost 4 bases and 11 bases respectively, with 17 bases between them. The CDR3 runs to 13 residues. The chain's CDR3 is CASSSLEHDWAFF. CDR3 bases: TGTGCCAGCAGTTCTCTCGAACACGACTGGGCTTTCTTT.

This clone was seen a few times. The V and J genes are TRBV19 and TRBJ2-3; D is perhaps TRBD1 (5 bases). CDR3 size: 13 residues. CDR1 is LNHDA and CDR2 is SQIVND in the germline V gene (reference sequence). V dropped 6 bases and J dropped 1 base, with 8 bases sitting between them. In nucleotides, the CDR3 is TGTGCCAGTAGCCCGACAGGCACAGATACGCAGTATTTT. Protein sequence: CASSPTGTDTQYF.